The clone carrying this TCR beta chain was found many times. Its antigen remains unidentified. MiXCR, applied by TCRdb to the reads, yields one record per CDR3 protein. The sample lists under 600,000 distinct CDR3 sequences, approximately 17% occurring once. J lost 10 bases, V lost 1 base, and 18 bases had no gene match. CDR1 and CDR2 from the germline V gene are SGHAT and FQNNGV. The CDR3 is 18 amino acids. This entry belongs to a study of T cell repertoires in cytomegalovirus infection. As for the study in general: Public TCR beta signatures provided an indication of both CMV infection and a matching HLA type. Study-wide points: Using cumulative public TCR beta family frequency, the authors identified those who carried CMV together with the relevant HLA.

The sample comprised CD8+ T cells from PBMCs. The V gene is TRBV11-2, the J gene TRBJ2-1; 8 bases match TRBD2. The clonotype comes from a human donor in good health (CMV status not recorded). Some clones in this sample may be carry-over from other donors' samples. The CDR3, as DNA: TGTGCCAGCAGCTTAGCATTGGATCCGGGGGGGCTTCGATCGGAGCAGTTCTTC. Amino acids: CASSLALDPGGLRSEQFF.